The entry below describes one T cell receptor beta chain. Its antigen remains undetermined. No base quality values were provided; no much bigger clone lies one nucleotide off. The data were taken from a study of T cell changes during pregnancy in multiple sclerosis (dated by TCRdb to about 2019). Study-wide context: In women with multiple sclerosis, the researchers looked at how the T cell repertoire shifted as pregnancy progressed.

Preparation of the library involved the immunoSEQ multiplex PCR assay. TCRdb stores this immuneACCESS table with in-frame sequences only. Part of the clones is absent; in the studies checked, under half of the shortfall reflects unresolved V genes, and no reason is known for the rest. The sample records under 65,000 clones, 85% to 95% of which are singletons. The ten largest clones take up roughly 0.6% of the sample. V sheds 7 bases and J sheds 0 bases, leaving 13 bases between their ends. There are 15 amino acids in the CDR3, from cysteine to phenylalanine inclusive. Only CDR3 DNA is held: 45 bases, read in frame from base 1. The CDR1 and CDR2 encoded by the germline V gene (reference sequence) are LNHDA and SQIVND.

The TCR was taken from a female donor in good health, enrolled as a control in a pregnancy study. The chain uses TRBV19 and TRBJ1-3; no D gene can be assigned with confidence. Here the sequenced sample was CD4+ T cells from peripheral blood mononuclear cells, taken after pregnancy. The DNA is as follows: TGTGCCAGTACCGCCTCTGGCACCTCTGGAAACACCATATATTTT. This sequence encodes CASTASGTSGNTIYF.